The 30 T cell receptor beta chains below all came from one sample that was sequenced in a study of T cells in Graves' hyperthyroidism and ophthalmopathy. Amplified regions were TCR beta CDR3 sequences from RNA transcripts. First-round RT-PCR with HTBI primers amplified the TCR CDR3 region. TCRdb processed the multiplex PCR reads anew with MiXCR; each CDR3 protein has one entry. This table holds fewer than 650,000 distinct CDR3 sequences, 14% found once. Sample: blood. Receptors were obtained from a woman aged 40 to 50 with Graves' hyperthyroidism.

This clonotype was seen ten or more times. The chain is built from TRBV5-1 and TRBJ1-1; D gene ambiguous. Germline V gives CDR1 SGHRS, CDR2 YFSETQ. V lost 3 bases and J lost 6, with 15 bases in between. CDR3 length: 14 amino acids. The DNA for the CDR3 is TGCGCCAGCAGCTCCGAGATCTCGACGGCTGAAGCTTTCTTT. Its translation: CASSSEISTAEAFF. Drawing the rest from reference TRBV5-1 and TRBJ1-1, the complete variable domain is KAGVTQTPRYLIKTRGQQVTLSCSPISGHRSVSWYQQTPGQGLQFLFEYFSETQRNKGNFPGRFSGRQFSNSRSEMNVSTLELGDSALYLCASSSEISTAEAFFGQGTRLTVV.

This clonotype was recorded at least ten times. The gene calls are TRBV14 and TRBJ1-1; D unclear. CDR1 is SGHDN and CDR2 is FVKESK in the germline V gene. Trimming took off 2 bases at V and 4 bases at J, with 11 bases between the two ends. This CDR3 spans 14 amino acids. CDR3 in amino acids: CASSQYKDSTEAFF. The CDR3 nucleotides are TGTGCCAGCAGCCAATACAAGGATTCCACTGAAGCTTTCTTT.

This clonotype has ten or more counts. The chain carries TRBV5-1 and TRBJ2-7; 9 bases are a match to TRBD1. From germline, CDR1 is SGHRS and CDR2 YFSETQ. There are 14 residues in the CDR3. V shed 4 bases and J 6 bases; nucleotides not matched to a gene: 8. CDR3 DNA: TGCGCCAGCAGCAACACAGGGGGCTCGGCCGAGCAGTACTTC. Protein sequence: CASSNTGGSAEQYF.

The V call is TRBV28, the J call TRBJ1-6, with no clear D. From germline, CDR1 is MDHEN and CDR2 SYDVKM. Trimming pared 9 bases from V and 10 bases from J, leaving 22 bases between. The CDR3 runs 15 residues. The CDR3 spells CASGELGEGGSPLHF. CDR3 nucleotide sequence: TGTGCCAGTGGGGAATTGGGAGAAGGAGGATCACCCCTCCACTTT.

DNA for the CDR3: TGTGCCAGCAGTCTCTCGTCGTTGGCGGGACCAACCTACGAGCAGTACTTC. Encoded protein: CASSLSSLAGPTYEQYF. The chain uses TRBV6-1 and TRBJ2-7; possible D gene TRBD2, 6 bases. Trimming took 5 bases from V and 2 from J, leaving 22 bases between them. This CDR3 region has 17 residues. Germline CDR1 and CDR2: MNHNS and SASEGT.

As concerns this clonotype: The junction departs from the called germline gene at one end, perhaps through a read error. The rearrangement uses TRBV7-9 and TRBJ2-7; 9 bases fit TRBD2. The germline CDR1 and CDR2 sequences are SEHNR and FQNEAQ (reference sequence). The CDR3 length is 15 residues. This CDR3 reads CASSPLSGSRDEQYF. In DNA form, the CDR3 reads TGCGCCAGCAGCCCGCTTAGCGGGAGCAGAGACGAGCAGTACTTC. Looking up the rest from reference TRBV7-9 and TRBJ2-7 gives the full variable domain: DTGVSQNPRHKITKRGQNVTFRCDPISEHNRLYWYRQTLGQGPEFLTYFQNEAQLEKSRLLSDRFSAERPKGSFSTLEIQRTEQGDSAMYLCASSPLSGSRDEQYFGPGTRLTVT.

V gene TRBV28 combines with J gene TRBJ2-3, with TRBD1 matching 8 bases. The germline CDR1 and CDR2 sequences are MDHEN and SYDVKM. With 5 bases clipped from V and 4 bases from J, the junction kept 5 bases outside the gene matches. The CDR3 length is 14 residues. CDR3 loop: CASSLRTGPDTQYF. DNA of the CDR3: TGTGCCAGCAGTCTTAGGACAGGGCCAGATACGCAGTATTTT.

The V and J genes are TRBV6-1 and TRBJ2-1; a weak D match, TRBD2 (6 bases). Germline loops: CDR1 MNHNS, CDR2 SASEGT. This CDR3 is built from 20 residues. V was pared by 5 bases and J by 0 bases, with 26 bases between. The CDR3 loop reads CASSPQDGDFYFSSYNEQFF. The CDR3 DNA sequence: TGTGCCAGCAGTCCGCAAGACGGGGACTTTTACTTCAGCTCCTACAATGAGCAGTTCTTC.

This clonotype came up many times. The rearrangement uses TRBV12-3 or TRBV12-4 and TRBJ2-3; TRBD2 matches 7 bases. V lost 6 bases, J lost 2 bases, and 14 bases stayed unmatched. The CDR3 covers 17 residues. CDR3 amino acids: CASSQHSGGSNTDTQYF. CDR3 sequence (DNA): TGTGCCAGCAGCCAGCATTCCGGGGGGTCGAACACAGATACGCAGTATTTT.

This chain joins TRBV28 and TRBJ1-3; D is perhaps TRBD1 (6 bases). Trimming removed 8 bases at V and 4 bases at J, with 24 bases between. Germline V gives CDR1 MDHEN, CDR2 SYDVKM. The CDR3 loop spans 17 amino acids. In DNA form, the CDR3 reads TGTGCCAGCCGTTCCCGAGGGGCAGGGGAGGACGGAAACACCATATATTTT. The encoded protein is CASRSRGAGEDGNTIYF.

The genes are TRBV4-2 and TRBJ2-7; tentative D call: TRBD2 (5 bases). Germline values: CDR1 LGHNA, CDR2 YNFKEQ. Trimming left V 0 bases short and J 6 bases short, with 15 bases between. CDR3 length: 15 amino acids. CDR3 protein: CASSQDFGVAREQYF. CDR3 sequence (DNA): TGTGCCAGCAGCCAAGATTTCGGGGTAGCCCGCGAGCAGTACTTC.

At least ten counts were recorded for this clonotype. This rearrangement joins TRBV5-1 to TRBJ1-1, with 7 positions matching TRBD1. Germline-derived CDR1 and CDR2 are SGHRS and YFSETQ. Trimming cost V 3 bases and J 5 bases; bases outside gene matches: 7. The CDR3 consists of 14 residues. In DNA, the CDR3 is TGCGCCAGCAGCTCCCTCGGGACAGATACTGAAGCTTTCTTT. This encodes CASSSLGTDTEAFF.

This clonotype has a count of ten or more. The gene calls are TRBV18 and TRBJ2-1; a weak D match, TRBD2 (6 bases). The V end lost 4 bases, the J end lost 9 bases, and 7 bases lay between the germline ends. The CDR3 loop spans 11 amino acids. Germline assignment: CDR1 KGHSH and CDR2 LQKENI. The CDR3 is CASSRGVEQFF. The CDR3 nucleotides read TGTGCCAGCTCACGCGGGGTTGAGCAGTTCTTC.

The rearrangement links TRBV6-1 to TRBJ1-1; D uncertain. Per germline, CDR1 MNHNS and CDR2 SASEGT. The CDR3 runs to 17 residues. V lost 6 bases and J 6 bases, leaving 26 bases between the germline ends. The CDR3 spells CASSPLGGRTTTPEAFF. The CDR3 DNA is TGTGCCAGCAGCCCTCTGGGAGGTCGAACCACCACTCCTGAAGCTTTCTTT.

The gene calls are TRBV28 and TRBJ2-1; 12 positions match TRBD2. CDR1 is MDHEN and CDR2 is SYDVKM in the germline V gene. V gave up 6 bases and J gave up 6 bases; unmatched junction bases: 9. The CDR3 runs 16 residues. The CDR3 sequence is CASSLSPGLAGNEQFF. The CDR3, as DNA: TGTGCCAGCAGCTTAAGCCCGGGACTAGCGGGCAATGAGCAGTTCTTC.

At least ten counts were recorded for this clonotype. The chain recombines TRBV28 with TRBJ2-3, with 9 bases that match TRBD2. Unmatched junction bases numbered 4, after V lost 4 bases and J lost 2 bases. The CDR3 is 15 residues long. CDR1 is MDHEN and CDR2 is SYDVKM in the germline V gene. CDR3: CASSYGLALTDTQYF. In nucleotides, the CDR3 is TGTGCCAGCAGTTATGGACTAGCGCTCACAGATACGCAGTATTTT. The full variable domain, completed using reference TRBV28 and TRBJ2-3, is DVKVTQSSRYLVKRTGEKVFLECVQDMDHENMFWYRQDPGLGLRLIYFSYDVKMKEKGDIPEGYSVSREKKERFSLILESASTNQTSMYLCASSYGLALTDTQYFGPGTRLTVL.

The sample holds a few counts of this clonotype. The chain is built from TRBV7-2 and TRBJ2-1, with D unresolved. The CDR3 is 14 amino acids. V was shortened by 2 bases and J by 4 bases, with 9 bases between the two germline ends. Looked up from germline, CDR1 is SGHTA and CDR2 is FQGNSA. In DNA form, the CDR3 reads TGTGCCAGCAGCTTAACGGCACCTTACAATGAGCAGTTCTTC. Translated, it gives CASSLTAPYNEQFF.

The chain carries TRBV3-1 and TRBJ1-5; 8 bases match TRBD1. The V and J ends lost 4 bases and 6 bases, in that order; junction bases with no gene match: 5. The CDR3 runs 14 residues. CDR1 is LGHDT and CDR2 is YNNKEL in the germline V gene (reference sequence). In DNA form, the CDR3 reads TGTGCCAGCAGCCCGACAGGGGCGACTCAGCCCCAGCATTTT. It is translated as CASSPTGATQPQHF.

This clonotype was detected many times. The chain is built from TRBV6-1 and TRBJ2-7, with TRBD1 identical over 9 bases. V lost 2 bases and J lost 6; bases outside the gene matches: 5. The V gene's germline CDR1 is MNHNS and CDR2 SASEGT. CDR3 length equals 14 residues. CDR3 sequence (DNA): TGTGCCAGCAGTGAAACAGGGGGCCTCGGCGAGCAGTACTTC. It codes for CASSETGGLGEQYF.

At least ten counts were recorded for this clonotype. In DNA form, the CDR3 reads TGTGCCAGCAGTCCCTCGACAGGGCTAGTTCTTGGCTACACCTTC. It encodes CASSPSTGLVLGYTF. The rearrangement joins TRBV3-1 to TRBJ1-2; 7 bases match TRBD1. CDR1 and CDR2 (germline): LGHDT, YNNKEL (reference sequence). The length of the CDR3 is 15 residues. Trimming at V came to 6 bases and at J to 7 bases, leaving 14 bases not matched to a gene. Together with reference TRBV3-1 and TRBJ1-2, the CDR3 gives the full variable domain: DTAVSQTPKYLVTQMGNDKSIKCEQNLGHDTMYWYKQDSKKFLKIMFSYNNKELIINETVPNRFSPKSPDKAHLNLHINSLELGDSAVYFCASSPSTGLVLGYTFGSGTRLTVV.

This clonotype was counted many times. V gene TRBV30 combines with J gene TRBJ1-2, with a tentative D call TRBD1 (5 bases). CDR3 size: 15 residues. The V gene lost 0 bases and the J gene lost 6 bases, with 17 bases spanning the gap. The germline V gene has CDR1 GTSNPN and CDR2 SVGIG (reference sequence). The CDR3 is CAWSVQRGAGNGYTF. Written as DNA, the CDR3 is TGTGCCTGGAGTGTACAAAGGGGAGCAGGGAATGGCTACACCTTC.

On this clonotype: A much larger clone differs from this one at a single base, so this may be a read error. This CDR3 reads CASSDSGSYHEQYF. CDR3 DNA: TGTGCCAGCAGTGATAGCGGGAGCTACCACGAGCAGTACTTC. The rearrangement links TRBV27 to TRBJ2-7, with 9 nucleotides matching TRBD2. V lost 5 bases and J lost 5; bases outside the gene matches: 7. CDR1 is MNHEY, CDR2 SMNVEV, per germline (reference sequence). The CDR3 spans 14 residues.

The chain's CDR3 is CSVVLENTEAFF. DNA of the CDR3: TGCAGCGTTGTACTAGAGAACACTGAAGCTTTCTTT. The V gene is TRBV29-1, the J gene TRBJ1-1; D uncertain. V was shortened by 4 bases and J by 1 base, with 7 bases between the two germline ends. Germline CDR1 and CDR2: SQVTM and ANQGSEA. The CDR3 has 12 amino acids. The full variable domain, its missing parts supplied by reference TRBV29-1 and TRBJ1-1, is SAVISQKPSRDICQRGTSLTIQCQVDSQVTMMFWYRQQPGQSLTLIATANQGSEATYESGFVIDKFPISRPNLTFSTLTVSNMSPEDSSIYLCSVVLENTEAFFGQGTRLTVV.

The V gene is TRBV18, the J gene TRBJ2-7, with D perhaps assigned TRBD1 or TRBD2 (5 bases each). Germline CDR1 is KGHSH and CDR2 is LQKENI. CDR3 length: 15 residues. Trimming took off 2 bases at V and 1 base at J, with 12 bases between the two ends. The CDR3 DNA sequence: TGTGCCAGCTCACCAGGGACGGCTGCGTCCTACGAGCAGTACTTC. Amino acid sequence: CASSPGTAASYEQYF.

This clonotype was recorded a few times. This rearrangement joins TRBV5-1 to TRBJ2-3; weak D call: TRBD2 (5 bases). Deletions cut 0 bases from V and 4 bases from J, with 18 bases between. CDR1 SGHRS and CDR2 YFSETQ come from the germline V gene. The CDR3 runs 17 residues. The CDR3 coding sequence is TGCGCCAGCAGCTTGGGCCTGTCGGGCCCGGAGGCAGATACGCAGTATTTT. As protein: CASSLGLSGPEADTQYF.

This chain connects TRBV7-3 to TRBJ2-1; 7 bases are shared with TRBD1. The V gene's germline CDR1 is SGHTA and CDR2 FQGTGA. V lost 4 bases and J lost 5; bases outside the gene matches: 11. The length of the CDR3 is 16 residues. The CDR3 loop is CASSSNQGQPNNEQFF. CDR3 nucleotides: TGTGCCAGCAGCTCCAACCAGGGACAGCCGAACAATGAGCAGTTCTTC.

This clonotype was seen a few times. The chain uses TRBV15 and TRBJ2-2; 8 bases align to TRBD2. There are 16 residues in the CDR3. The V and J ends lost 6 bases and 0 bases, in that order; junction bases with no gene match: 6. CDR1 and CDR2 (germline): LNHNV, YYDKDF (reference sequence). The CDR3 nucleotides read TGTGCCACCAGTAAGCGGGAGCCCCCGAACACCGGGGAGCTGTTTTTT. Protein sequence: CATSKREPPNTGELFF.

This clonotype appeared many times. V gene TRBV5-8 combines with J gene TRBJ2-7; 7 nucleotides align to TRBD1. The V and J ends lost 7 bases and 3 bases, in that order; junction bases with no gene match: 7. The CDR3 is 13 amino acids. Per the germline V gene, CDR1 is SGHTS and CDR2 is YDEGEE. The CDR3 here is CASSGTEDYEQYF. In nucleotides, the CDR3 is TGTGCCAGCTCCGGGACAGAGGACTACGAGCAGTACTTC.

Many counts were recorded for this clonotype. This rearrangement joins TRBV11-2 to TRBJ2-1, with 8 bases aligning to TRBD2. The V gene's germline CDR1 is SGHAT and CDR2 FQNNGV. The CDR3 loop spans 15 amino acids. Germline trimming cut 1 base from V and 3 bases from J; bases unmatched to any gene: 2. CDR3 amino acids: CASSLVAGHYNEQFF. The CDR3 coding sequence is TGTGCCAGCAGCTTAGTAGCGGGACACTACAATGAGCAGTTCTTC. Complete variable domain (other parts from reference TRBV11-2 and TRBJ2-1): EAGVAQSPRYKIIEKRQSVAFWCNPISGHATLYWYQQILGQGPKLLIQFQNNGVVDDSQLPKDRFSAERLKGVDSTLKIQPAKLEDSAVYLCASSLVAGHYNEQFFGPGTRLTVL.

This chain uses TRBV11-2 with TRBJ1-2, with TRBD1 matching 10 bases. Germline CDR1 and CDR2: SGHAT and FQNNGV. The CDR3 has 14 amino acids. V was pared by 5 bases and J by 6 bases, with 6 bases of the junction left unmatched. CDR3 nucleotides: TGTGCCAGCAGCCTAGGGGACAGGGGAAATGGCTACACCTTC. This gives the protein CASSLGDRGNGYTF.